A selection of T cell receptor beta chains follows, all from one sample in a study of blood T cell repertoires in COVID-19. The data were produced by immunoSEQ multiplex PCR, yet TCRdb's version contains in-frame clones alone and is incomplete. The sample shows some 400,000 clones, 70% to 90% of them seen only once. Sequenced material: peripheral blood. These receptors were taken from a woman aged 55-70 years with COVID-19, enrolled during active disease. The CDR3 runs from the conserved cysteine through the conserved F or W. D genes are given only for firm matches.

D gene | J gene | V gene | CDR3 protein
. | TRBJ2-7 | TRBV28 | CASSHGQSYEQYF
. | TRBJ2-5 | TRBV27 | CASSPVRGETQYF
TRBD1 | TRBJ1-1 | TRBV5-8 | CASSLDRDTEAFF
. | TRBJ2-3 | TRBV24-1 | CATSLGGGPTDTQYF
TRBD1 | TRBJ2-7 | TRBV6-1 | CASSEIGTDSYEQYF
TRBD1 | TRBJ1-6 | TRBV5-1 | CASSPTQGGPLHF
. | TRBJ1-1 | TRBV3-1/TRBV3-2 | CASGRGAEAFF
. | TRBJ2-1 | TRBV5-6 | CASSLAQGRGSFVDEQFF
TRBD1 | TRBJ1-2 | TRBV19 | CGTGGGVSYGYTF
. | TRBJ1-3 | TRBV19 | CASNKRGNAGNTIYF
. | TRBJ2-6 | TRBV15 | CATSRGQSSGANVLTF
. | TRBJ2-3 | TRBV7-9 | CASSWSHTDTQYF
. | TRBJ1-1 | TRBV7-3 | CASSLMGGPGTEAFF
TRBD1 | TRBJ1-2 | TRBV7-3 | CASSPDRNYGYTF
. | TRBJ1-2 | TRBV3-1/TRBV3-2 | CASSPRANYGYTF
TRBD2 | TRBJ2-1 | TRBV2 | CATKRGGNSYNEQFF
. | TRBJ1-5 | TRBV4-1 | CASSLISQGTPQHF
. | TRBJ1-1 | TRBV5-1 | CASSPELTGRRVPEAFF
TRBD1 | TRBJ1-1 | TRBV11-2 | CASSKQGFGEAFF
TRBD2 | TRBJ2-1 | TRBV7-9 | CASSFPWGGYNEQFF
TRBD1 | TRBJ1-5 | TRBV19 | CASSRFPTGGYNQPQHF
TRBD1 | TRBJ2-1 | TRBV6-5 | CASSDRTPPGAFF
. | TRBJ2-1 | TRBV5-1 | CASSVDTNSYNEQFF
. | TRBJ1-5 | TRBV6-5 | CASSYSVQGNQPQHF